Shown below are 12 T cell receptor beta chains from a single sample sequenced in a study of T cells in Graves' hyperthyroidism and ophthalmopathy. The TCR beta CDR3 regions underwent amplification using RNA transcripts as the source. The study used the HTBI primer set for a first-round RT-PCR of the TCR CDR3. TCRdb passed the multiplex PCR reads through MiXCR, listing each CDR3 protein once. The table shows approximately 370,000 distinct CDR3 sequences, with 14% to 15% occurring only once. Sequencing input: blood. Receptors were obtained from a woman aged 30 to 39 with Graves' hyperthyroidism.

At least ten counts were recorded for this clonotype. The gene calls are TRBV6-2 or TRBV6-3 and TRBJ2-7, with D possibly matching TRBD2 (5 bases). Looked up from germline, CDR1 is MNHEY and CDR2 is SVGEGT. The V end was cut by 6 bases, the J end by 4 bases, with 16 bases between. The CDR3 runs 14 residues. CDR3 sequence reads: CASRRPGSIYEQYF. In DNA form, the CDR3 reads TGTGCCAGCAGAAGACCGGGATCGATTTACGAGCAGTACTTC.

The chain couples TRBV18 to TRBJ2-5; D is possibly TRBD1 or TRBD2 (5 bases each). V was clipped by 6 bases and J by 1 base, with 12 bases between them. The CDR3 runs to 14 residues. From germline, CDR1 is KGHSH and CDR2 LQKENI. Here the CDR3 reads CASSTGALQETQYF. The CDR3 DNA reads as TGTGCCAGCTCTACCGGGGCCCTCCAAGAGACCCAGTACTTC.

J is TRBJ1-4 and V is TRBV7-9; D not resolved. In germline, CDR1 is SEHNR, CDR2 FQNEAQ (reference sequence). The CDR3 covers 16 residues. V dropped 1 base and J dropped 0 bases, with 9 bases sitting between them. In DNA, the CDR3 is TGTGCCAGCAGCTTAGGCCAGAGTACAACTAATGAAAAACTGTTTTTT. It codes for CASSLGQSTTNEKLFF.

This clonotype was observed a few times. A junction end diverges from the germline sequence, so it may reflect a read error. The chain employs TRBV7-8 and TRBJ1-5; D is ambiguous. CDR3 length: 15 residues. CDR1 is SGHVS and CDR2 is FQNEAQ in the germline V gene. The chain's CDR3 is CASSSIWGGNRPQHF. The CDR3 DNA reads as TGTGCCAGCAGTTCAATTTGGGGTGGCAATCGGCCCCAGCATTTT.

This clonotype was observed a handful of times. V gene TRBV3-1 combines with J gene TRBJ2-1, with D possibly being TRBD2 (6 bases). The V end was cut by 1 base, the J end by 7 bases, with 11 bases between. Per germline, CDR1 LGHDT and CDR2 YNNKEL (reference sequence). This CDR3 comprises 14 residues. The chain's CDR3 is CASSQGGGSNEQFF. The DNA for the CDR3 is TGTGCCAGCAGCCAAGGGGGAGGAAGTAATGAGCAGTTCTTC.

This clonotype was observed a handful of times. The chain links TRBV7-9 to TRBJ2-3; 7 nucleotides align to TRBD2. The V and J ends lost 1 base and 2 bases, in that order; junction bases with no gene match: 6. The CDR3 runs 16 residues. Germline V CDR1 and CDR2: SEHNR, FQNEAQ (reference sequence). CDR3 DNA sequence: TGTGCCAGCAGCTTAGGGGCTAGCGGAAACACAGATACGCAGTATTTT. Translated, it gives CASSLGASGNTDTQYF.

This clonotype was observed at least ten times. The gene calls are TRBV28 and TRBJ2-1; D is possibly TRBD1 (7 bases). Germline CDR1 reads MDHEN; CDR2 reads SYDVKM. The V gene lost 3 bases and the J gene lost 4 bases, with 13 bases spanning the gap. The CDR3 has 15 amino acids. The CDR3 region is CASSFRGASYNEQFF. DNA for the CDR3: TGTGCCAGCAGTTTCAGGGGGGCGAGTTACAATGAGCAGTTCTTC.

The rearrangement joins TRBV9 to TRBJ2-2, with TRBD2 identical over 9 bases. Germline V gene data show CDR1 as SGDLS and CDR2 as YYNGEE. CDR3 length: 17 residues. V lost 4 bases, J lost 1 base, and 8 bases stayed unmatched. The CDR3 protein is CASSTEVAGVNTGELFF. CDR3 nucleotides: TGTGCCAGCAGCACCGAGGTAGCGGGGGTGAACACCGGGGAGCTGTTTTTT.

This clonotype was detected a few times. CDR3 in DNA: TGTGCCAGCAGCTTAGCGGGACTAGCGGGAGTAGGAAATGAGCAGTTCTTC. It yields the protein CASSLAGLAGVGNEQFF. V gene TRBV7-9 combines with J gene TRBJ2-1; TRBD2 matches 14 bases. The CDR3 extends over 17 amino acids. The V and J ends lost 0 bases and 7 bases, in that order; junction bases with no gene match: 5. Germline assignment: CDR1 SEHNR and CDR2 FQNEAQ (reference sequence). The full variable domain, completed using reference TRBV7-9 and TRBJ2-1, is DTGVSQNPRHKITKRGQNVTFRCDPISEHNRLYWYRQTLGQGPEFLTYFQNEAQLEKSRLLSDRFSAERPKGSFSTLEIQRTEQGDSAMYLCASSLAGLAGVGNEQFFGPGTRLTVL.

This chain connects TRBV14 to TRBJ2-1; 10 nucleotides align to TRBD2. J was trimmed by 0 bases and V by 5 bases; bases with no gene match: 10. Germline CDR1 SGHDN, CDR2 FVKESK. The CDR3 spans 18 residues. The CDR3 loop reads CASSVRTSGAGSYNEQFF. CDR3 nucleotide sequence: TGTGCCAGCAGCGTAAGGACTAGCGGAGCTGGCTCCTACAATGAGCAGTTCTTC.

This clonotype was observed many times. J is TRBJ1-6 and V is TRBV2; 10 bases align to TRBD1. The ends lost 6 bases at V and 7 bases at J; junction bases unmatched: 3. The CDR3 extends over 14 amino acids. CDR1 is SNHLY and CDR2 is FYNNEI in the germline V gene. As DNA, the CDR3 is TGTGCCAGCAGGACAGGGGGCGCCAATTCACCCCTCCACTTT. Translated: CASRTGGANSPLHF.

This clonotype was counted many times. V and J are TRBV7-2 and TRBJ2-1, with unresolved D. The CDR3 has 17 amino acids. Germline lookup yields CDR1 SGHTA and CDR2 FQGNSA. The V end was cut by 1 base, the J end by 0 bases, with 13 bases between. CDR3 nucleotides: TGTGCCAGCAGCTTAGAGCTCCGGGCCAGCTCCTACAATGAGCAGTTCTTC. Translating gives CASSLELRASSYNEQFF.